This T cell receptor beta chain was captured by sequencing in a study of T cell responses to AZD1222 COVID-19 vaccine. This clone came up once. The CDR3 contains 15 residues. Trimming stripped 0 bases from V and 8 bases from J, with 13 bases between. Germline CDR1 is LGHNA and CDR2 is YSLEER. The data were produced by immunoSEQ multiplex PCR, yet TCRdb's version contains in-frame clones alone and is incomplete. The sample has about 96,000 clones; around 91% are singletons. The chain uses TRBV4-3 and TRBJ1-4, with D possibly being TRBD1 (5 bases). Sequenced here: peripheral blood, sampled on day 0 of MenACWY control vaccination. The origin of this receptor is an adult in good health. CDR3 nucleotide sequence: TGCGCCAGCAGCCAAGACTGGGAGGGGAGCGAAAAACTGTTTTTT. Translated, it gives CASSQDWEGSEKLFF.